Listed below are T cell receptor beta chains from one sample, sequenced in a study of T cell repertoires in cytomegalovirus infection. TCRdb redid the calling of the reads with MiXCR, one entry per CDR3 protein. The top ten clones hold about 15% of a sample with around 260,000 distinct CDR3 sequences, less than 9.5% of them seen once. Sequenced: PBMCs. These receptors all come from a human donor in good health (CMV status not recorded). Some clones in this sample may be carry-over from other donors' samples. Each CDR3 is given with its conserved first and last residue. The D gene is left open where the match is weak. Clone size is stated in some rows and not others, as once, few, many or a class when expanded.

d_gene,abundance,j_gene,v_gene,CDR3aa,CDR3nt
-,-,TRBJ1-4,TRBV20-1,CSARDLQGATNEKLFF,TGCAGTGCTAGAGACCTACAGGGTGCAACTAATGAAAAACTGTTTTTT
-,many,TRBJ2-5,TRBV30,CACRRQVQETQYF,TGTGCCTGCCGTCGGCAGGTCCAAGAGACCCAGTACTTC
-,many,TRBJ2-7,TRBV7-2,CASGNFEPVQYF,TGTGCCAGCGGAAACTTCGAACCGGTGCAGTACTTC
-,many,TRBJ2-3,TRBV15,CATSRGGAQPYF,TGTGCCACCAGCAGAGGAGGGGCCCAGCCGTATTTT
TRBD1,-,TRBJ1-1,TRBV7-9,CASSNRDRGPRAFF,TGTGCCAGCAGCAACCGGGACAGGGGTCCGCGGGCTTTCTTT
TRBD1,few,TRBJ1-2,TRBV20-1,CSAPRTGLVNYGYTF,TGCAGTGCTCCTCGGACAGGCCTCGTTAACTATGGCTACACCTTC
TRBD2,many,TRBJ2-2,TRBV7-2,CASSPPGLAGGNTGELFF,TGTGCCAGCAGCCCACCCGGACTAGCGGGAGGGAACACCGGGGAGCTGTTTTTT
-,few,TRBJ2-1,TRBV19,CASSIVQGGLYNEQFF,TGTGCCAGTAGTATCGTTCAGGGCGGGCTTTACAATGAGCAGTTCTTC
-,-,TRBJ2-3,TRBV9,CASSVTGGFTDTQYF,TGTGCCAGCAGCGTGACCGGGGGCTTCACAGATACGCAGTATTTT
-,many,TRBJ2-2,TRBV19,CASSKRKNTGELFF,TGTGCCAGTAGTAAGCGGAAGAACACCGGGGAGCTGTTTTTT
-,few,TRBJ2-7,TRBV29-1,CSVVATVDEQYF,TGCAGCGTTGTTGCGACAGTCGACGAGCAGTACTTC
-,many,TRBJ1-1,TRBV13,CASSFGETEAFF,TGTGCCAGCAGCTTCGGGGAGACTGAAGCTTTCTTT
-,many,TRBJ2-7,TRBV12-3/TRBV12-4,CASSPGSLYEQYF,TGTGCCAGCAGTCCCGGAAGTCTTTACGAGCAGTACTTC
-,many,TRBJ1-1,TRBV19,CASAGNTEAFF,TGTGCCAGCGCCGGGAACACTGAAGCTTTCTTT
TRBD1,many,TRBJ2-1,TRBV7-6,CASSSGTGVYNEQFF,TGTGCCAGCAGCTCCGGGACAGGGGTCTACAATGAGCAGTTCTTC
-,-,TRBJ1-1,TRBV7-8,CASSSGQGGRAFF,TGTGCCAGCAGCTCGGGGCAGGGAGGACGAGCTTTCTTT
-,many,TRBJ1-6,TRBV7-2,CASSLGPARNSPLHF,TGTGCCAGCAGCTTAGGGCCAGCCCGGAATTCACCCCTCCACTTT
-,many,TRBJ1-2,TRBV7-2,CASSLGANVYGYTF,TGTGCCAGCAGCTTAGGGGCAAACGTCTATGGCTACACCTTC
TRBD1,-,TRBJ1-3,TRBV28,CASSFIPSTGRSGNTIYF,TGTGCCAGCAGTTTCATCCCGTCGACAGGGCGCTCTGGAAACACCATATATTTT
-,many,TRBJ1-2,TRBV7-2,CASSLGWSGRQDGYTF,TGTGCCAGCAGCTTAGGTTGGTCGGGGCGCCAGGATGGCTACACCTTC
TRBD1,few,TRBJ2-4,TRBV4-3,CASSQDPGGMGIQYF,TGCGCCAGCAGCCAAGATCCAGGGGGAATGGGCATTCAGTACTTC
-,many,TRBJ2-7,TRBV7-2,CASRSDGLEQYF,TGTGCCAGCAGATCCGACGGCCTGGAGCAGTACTTC
-,many,TRBJ1-1,TRBV7-2,CASSPVGGTNTEAFF,TGTGCCAGCAGCCCCGTGGGTGGGACGAACACTGAAGCTTTCTTT
-,few,TRBJ2-2,TRBV20-1,CSASILRTRPGELFF,TGCAGTGCTTCCATCCTTCGGACCCGGCCCGGGGAGCTGTTTTTT
TRBD2,many,TRBJ2-7,TRBV7-8,CASSLTSGSGTYEQYF,TGTGCCAGCAGCCTTACTAGCGGGAGTGGGACCTACGAGCAGTACTTC
-,few,TRBJ1-5,TRBV7-8,CASSSRDSSNQPQHF,TGTGCCAGCAGCTCTCGTGACAGCAGTAATCAGCCCCAGCATTTT
-,many,TRBJ2-2,TRBV7-2,CASSPRAETGELFF,TGTGCCAGCAGCCCGCGTGCGGAAACCGGGGAGCTGTTTTTT
-,-,TRBJ1-1,TRBV9,CASSVRGTEAFF,TGTGCCAGCAGCGTAAGAGGGACTGAAGCTTTCTTT
-,few,TRBJ1-5,TRBV20-1,CSARDRAGASQPQHF,TGCAGTGCTAGAGATCGGGCAGGGGCAAGTCAGCCCCAGCATTTT
-,-,TRBJ1-3,TRBV12-3/TRBV12-4,CASSPPPPGISGNTIYF,TGTGCCAGCAGTCCCCCACCCCCAGGCATCTCTGGAAACACCATATATTTT
TRBD1,-,TRBJ2-7,TRBV5-6,CASSPPGQFYEQYF,TGTGCCAGCAGCCCCCCGGGACAGTTCTACGAGCAGTACTTC
-,many,TRBJ1-5,TRBV7-2,CASSFASLSNQPQHF,TGTGCCAGCAGCTTTGCCTCGTTAAGCAATCAGCCCCAGCATTTT
-,few,TRBJ2-4,TRBV20-1,CSARRPGARDIQYF,TGCAGTGCTAGACGTCCGGGGGCGCGGGACATTCAGTACTTC
TRBD2,few,TRBJ2-3,TRBV6-2/TRBV6-3,CASSFQTSGRHTQYF,TGTGCCAGCAGCTTCCAGACTAGCGGGAGGCATACGCAGTATTTT
-,-,TRBJ2-5,TRBV7-8,CASSGRLVSQETQYF,TGTGCCAGCAGCGGCCGACTAGTGTCCCAAGAGACCCAGTACTTC
-,-,TRBJ2-7,TRBV2,CASMRQSYEQYF,TGTGCCAGCATGCGTCAGTCCTACGAGCAGTACTTC
TRBD1,many,TRBJ1-6,TRBV11-3,CASSGIPGQGENSPLHF,TGTGCCAGCAGCGGTATACCGGGACAGGGAGAGAATTCACCCCTCCACTTT
TRBD2,few,TRBJ2-3,TRBV6-5,CASSPIRLAGGGTDTQYF,TGTGCCAGCAGCCCGATTAGACTAGCGGGGGGCGGTACAGATACGCAGTATTTT
TRBD1,many,TRBJ2-4,TRBV6-2/TRBV6-3,CASSPTGRAKNIQYF,TGTGCCAGCAGCCCGACAGGGCGAGCCAAAAACATTCAGTACTTC
TRBD2,many,TRBJ2-5,TRBV5-6,CASSYLAGGTQYF,TGTGCCAGCAGCTACCTAGCGGGTGGGACCCAGTACTTC
TRBD2,many,TRBJ2-1,TRBV4-3,CASSRLGTSGGYNEQFF,TGCGCCAGCAGCCGATTGGGAACTAGCGGGGGATACAATGAGCAGTTCTTC
-,-,TRBJ2-2,TRBV5-1,CASKETGRTNTGELFF,TGCGCCAGCAAGGAGACCGGGCGAACGAACACCGGGGAGCTGTTTTTT
-,many,TRBJ1-2,TRBV20-1,CSARPWGSNYGYTF,TGCAGTGCTCGGCCCTGGGGTAGCAACTATGGCTACACCTTC
-,many,TRBJ1-5,TRBV7-9,CASSLAGGNQHF,TGTGCCAGCAGCTTAGCGGGGGGAAACCAGCATTTT
-,medium-sized,TRBJ1-1,TRBV7-2,CASSFPGVLAEAFF,TGTGCCAGCAGCTTCCCCGGCGTCTTGGCTGAAGCTTTCTTT
-,many,TRBJ2-7,TRBV7-2,CASSLLRDSYEQYF,TGTGCCAGCAGCTTACTGAGGGATTCCTACGAGCAGTACTTC
-,many,TRBJ1-1,TRBV4-3,CASSQGANTEAFF,TGCGCCAGCAGCCAGGGCGCGAACACTGAAGCTTTCTTT
-,-,TRBJ1-6,TRBV28,CASSSARQVNSPLHF,TGTGCCAGCAGTTCAGCCCGACAGGTTAATTCACCCCTCCACTTT
-,many,TRBJ1-1,TRBV7-9,CASSLVGEAFF,TGTGCCAGCAGCTTAGTAGGTGAAGCTTTCTTT
TRBD1,few,TRBJ1-1,TRBV19,CATMDRANTEAFF,TGTGCCACCATGGACAGGGCGAACACTGAAGCTTTCTTT
-,many,TRBJ1-2,TRBV7-2,CASSFGVGGYTF,TGTGCCAGCAGCTTCGGGGTTGGTGGCTACACCTTC
-,many,TRBJ1-1,TRBV7-2,CASSLTIRGTEAFF,TGTGCCAGCAGCTTGACTATCCGAGGGACTGAAGCTTTCTTT
TRBD1,many,TRBJ2-5,TRBV7-2,CASSLGTGGEKTQYF,TGTGCCAGCAGCTTAGGGACAGGGGGCGAAAAGACCCAGTACTTC
-,few,TRBJ1-1,TRBV19,CATTEAAGNTEAFF,TGTGCCACTACGGAGGCCGCGGGGAACACTGAAGCTTTCTTT
TRBD1,-,TRBJ2-4,TRBV19,CASRTGTGSVGPKNIQYF,TGTGCCAGCAGGACCGGGACAGGGTCGGTCGGTCCCAAAAACATTCAGTACTTC
TRBD2,many,TRBJ2-3,TRBV7-2,CASSRVPGGGNTDTQYF,TGTGCCAGCAGCCGAGTTCCGGGCGGGGGGAACACAGATACGCAGTATTTT
-,-,TRBJ2-7,TRBV7-9,CASSGMGNEQYF,TGTGCCAGCAGCGGAATGGGCAACGAGCAGTACTTC
-,many,TRBJ1-1,TRBV28,CASIPAGENTEAFF,TGTGCCAGCATCCCCGCGGGGGAGAACACTGAAGCTTTCTTT
TRBD1,many,TRBJ2-7,TRBV12-3/TRBV12-4,CASSIRQGPYEQYF,TGTGCCAGCAGTATCCGACAGGGACCCTACGAGCAGTACTTC